These 8 T cell receptor beta chains share one sample of origin, sequenced in a study of shared clonotypes between healthy human individuals. The table came from immunoSEQ multiplex PCR; TCRdb's copy has only in-frame clones and leaves some out. The sample includes some 1 million clones, about 76% of them seen just once. The source material was memory CD4+ T cells sorted from blood. Subset specified: CD45RA-negative fraction. The receptor source for this set is a man aged 18 to 30 in good health.

This chain connects TRBV25-1 to TRBJ2-1; tentative D call: TRBD1 (5 bases). This CDR3 is 15 amino acids long. V lost 8 bases, J lost 9 bases, and 23 bases lay in between. The V gene's germline CDR1 is MGHDK and CDR2 SYGVNS. The CDR3 DNA reads TGTGCCAGCGGAAGATCGGGCCAGGGTCGCGGTGAGCAGTTCTTC. This codes for CASGRSGQGRGEQFF.

The chain links TRBV30 to TRBJ2-3; D is perhaps TRBD1 (6 bases). This CDR3 is built from 15 residues. Per germline, CDR1 GTSNPN and CDR2 SVGIG (reference sequence). The V end lost 1 base, the J end lost 2 bases, and 13 bases lay between the germline ends. CDR3 sequence: CAWSAGDVFTDTQYF. In DNA, the CDR3 is TGTGCCTGGAGTGCAGGGGACGTTTTCACAGATACGCAGTATTTT.

The rearrangement joins TRBV30 to TRBJ1-2, with TRBD1 as a possible D gene (6 bases). The length of the CDR3 is 13 residues. Trimming stripped 4 bases from V and 4 bases from J, with 13 bases between. Germline V gene data show CDR1 as GTSNPN and CDR2 as SVGIG (reference sequence). The CDR3, as DNA: TGTGCCTGGACCACCAGGGGATTCTATGGCTACACCTTC. It translates to CAWTTRGFYGYTF.

On this clone: The same CDR3 can be traced to other DNA sequences in this sample. The genes are TRBV29-1 and TRBJ1-2; no definite D call. In germline, CDR1 is SQVTM, CDR2 ANQGSEA. V was pared by 4 bases and J by 2 bases, with 8 bases between. The CDR3 extends over 12 amino acids. CDR3 in amino acids: CSVGEGNYGYTF. The CDR3 region has the DNA TGCAGCGTTGGTGAAGGAAACTATGGCTACACCTTC.

The V call is TRBV5-1, the J call TRBJ2-1; 10 bases line up with TRBD2. This CDR3 is built from 17 residues. Looked up from germline, CDR1 is SGHRS and CDR2 is YFSETQ. With 4 bases clipped from V and 0 bases from J, the junction kept 7 bases outside the gene matches. In nucleotides, the CDR3 is TGCGCCAGCAGCCCTAGCGGGGGCCGAAGCTCCTACAATGAGCAGTTCTTC. This gives the protein CASSPSGGRSSYNEQFF.

The chain is built from TRBV4-1 and TRBJ2-7, with D unresolved. The CDR3 length is 14 residues. Germline lookup yields CDR1 MGHRA and CDR2 YSYEKL. Trimming cost V 4 bases and J 4 bases, with 14 bases left between them. CDR3 sequence: CASSLGWGLYEQYF. CDR3 in DNA: TGCGCCAGCAGCCTTGGATGGGGTCTTTACGAGCAGTACTTC.

V usage is TRBV11-3 and J usage is TRBJ1-1; tentatively, D is TRBD1 (6 bases). Germline CDR1 reads SGHNT; CDR2 reads YENEEA. CDR3 length equals 13 residues. V gave up 1 base and J gave up 11 bases, with 14 bases separating them. The DNA for the CDR3 is TGTGCCAGCAGCTTAGGCATGGACAGCTCCGCTTTCTTT. It translates to CASSLGMDSSAFF. The variable domain in full, with the rest retrieved from reference TRBV11-3 and TRBJ1-1, is EAGVVQSPRYKIIEKKQPVAFWCNPISGHNTLYWYLQNLGQGPELLIRYENEEAVDDSQLPKDRFSAERLKGVDSTLKIQPAELGDSAVYLCASSLGMDSSAFFGQGTRLTVV.

The chain uses TRBV5-6 and TRBJ2-2, with 9 bases fitting TRBD2. J gave up 7 bases and V 0 bases, and 10 bases lay outside the gene matches. The CDR3 runs to 17 residues. Germline lookup yields CDR1 SGHDT and CDR2 YYEEEE. This chain's CDR3 is CASSLDPSGRTNGELFF. CDR3 coding DNA: TGTGCCAGCAGCTTGGACCCCAGCGGGAGGACGAACGGGGAGCTGTTTTTT.